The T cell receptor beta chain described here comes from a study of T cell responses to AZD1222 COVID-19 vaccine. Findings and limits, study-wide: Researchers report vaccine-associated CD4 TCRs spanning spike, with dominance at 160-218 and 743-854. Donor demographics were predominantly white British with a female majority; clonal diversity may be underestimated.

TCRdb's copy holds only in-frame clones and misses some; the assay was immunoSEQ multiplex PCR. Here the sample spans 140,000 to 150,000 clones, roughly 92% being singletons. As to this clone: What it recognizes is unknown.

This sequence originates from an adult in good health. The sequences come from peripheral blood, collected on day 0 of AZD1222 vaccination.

The CDR3 DNA sequence: TGTGCCTGGAGCACAGGGGCTGATAATGAAAAACTGTTTTTT. Encoded protein: CAWSTGADNEKLFF. The chain links TRBV30 to TRBJ1-4; 7 bases line up with TRBD1. The germline CDR1 and CDR2 sequences are GTSNPN and SVGIG (reference sequence). The CDR3 contains 14 residues. Trimming cost V 3 bases and J 4 bases; bases outside gene matches: 5.